The 2 T cell receptor beta chains presented below share a single source sample, sequenced in a study of beta chain features in type 1 diabetes. The study reverse transcribed the entire isolated RNA, so it sequenced expressed TCRB transcripts. Some clones are missing from TCRdb's copy, which holds only in-frame ones; the method was immunoSEQ multiplex PCR. The sample carries about 250,000 clones, 12% to 15% recorded once. The specimen sequenced was naive CD4+ T cells from blood. The receptor set was obtained from a middle-aged woman in good health.

A few counts support this clone. The chain joins TRBV28 to TRBJ1-1, with TRBD1 as a possible D gene (6 bases). The CDR3 consists of 13 residues. V dropped 7 bases and J dropped 4 bases, with 13 bases sitting between them. The germline V gene encodes CDR1 MDHEN and CDR2 SYDVKM. CDR3 protein: CASITTGITEAFF. As DNA, the CDR3 is TGTGCCAGCATAACAACAGGGATCACTGAAGCTTTCTTT.

This clone was counted only a few times. Relative to the germline gene, one junction end is altered; a read error may explain this. This rearrangement joins TRBV7-7 to TRBJ2-2; D unclear. The CDR3 is 12 amino acids. Germline CDR1 and CDR2: SSHAT and FNYEAQ (reference sequence). The CDR3 loop is CASSLVRGELFF. The CDR3 nucleotides read TGTGCTAGCAGCTTAGTGCGGGGGGAGCTGTTTTTT.